The rows below give T cell receptor beta chains drawn from one sample of a study of cytomegalovirus exposure and HLA in healthy donors. Sequencing used immunoSEQ multiplex PCR; TCRdb keeps in-frame clones, though not all of them. The profile shows around 150,000 clones, 78% of them singletons. Sample: PBMCs. These receptors originate from a male donor in good health and CMV-seronegative. The CDR3 runs from the conserved cysteine through the conserved F or W. D genes are given only for firm matches.

J gene | D gene | V gene | CDR3 protein
TRBJ1-2 | TRBD1 | TRBV7-9 | CASSLPGRGRGYTF
TRBJ2-3 | TRBD2 | TRBV2 | CASSFSSGGQNTQYF
TRBJ1-5 | . | TRBV4-1 | CASSQEEGSQPQHF
TRBJ2-5 | TRBD2 | TRBV5-1 | CASSRLAGSQETQYF
TRBJ2-1 | TRBD2 | TRBV7-3 | CASSFSRLAGEQFF
TRBJ1-2 | TRBD1 | TRBV19 | CASKNTGTGYGYTF
TRBJ2-2 | . | TRBV5-6 | CASSLLTLNTGELFF
TRBJ1-1 | . | TRBV12-5 | CASGRRVTEAFF
TRBJ1-2 | . | TRBV9 | CASSASRNGGIGGGYTF
TRBJ2-2 | . | TRBV5-1 | CASSLDGRDTGELFF
TRBJ2-2 | . | TRBV30 | CAWSLARNTGELFF
TRBJ2-7 | TRBD2 | TRBV25-1 | CASSEYVTSGSSYEQYF
TRBJ2-2 | . | TRBV2 | CASSEAYVTGELFF
TRBJ2-3 | TRBD2 | TRBV5-4 | CASSRTSGVTDTQYF
TRBJ2-1 | TRBD1 | TRBV25-1 | CASSEWTGDSYNEQFF
TRBJ2-7 | TRBD1 | TRBV4-3 | CASSHRGSYEQYF
TRBJ1-1 | TRBD1 | TRBV18 | CASSPTGAPSTEAFF
TRBJ1-1 | . | TRBV18 | CASSASGVGSGTEAFF
TRBJ2-7 | . | TRBV7-2 | CASSPSYEQYF
TRBJ1-2 | . | TRBV7-3 | CAIDPGRGRGGYTF
TRBJ1-4 | . | TRBV5-1 | CASSLGGASNEKLFF
TRBJ2-7 | TRBD1 | TRBV9 | CASSPGTGAYEQYF
TRBJ1-5 | TRBD1 | TRBV7-9 | CSSSLANQGANQPQHF
TRBJ2-5 | . | TRBV2 | CASTGRGVVETQYF
TRBJ2-3 | . | TRBV5-1 | CASSLPLATSTDTQYF
TRBJ1-5 | . | TRBV19 | CASTQKGGHNQPQHF
TRBJ2-7 | TRBD1 | TRBV15 | CATSRDYDRVSYEQYF
TRBJ2-7 | . | TRBV30 | CAWSVMAEGEQYF
TRBJ1-5 | TRBD1 | TRBV6-5 | CASSGKTGVCPQHF
TRBJ1-1 | TRBD1 | TRBV5-1 | CASKGDRVTEAFF
TRBJ2-7 | . | TRBV7-9 | CASSSLYEQYF
TRBJ1-1 | TRBD1 | TRBV19 | CASSRGQAFTEAFF
TRBJ2-4 | TRBD1 | TRBV5-6 | CASSLVTGGNKNIQYF
TRBJ2-3 | . | TRBV7-8 | CASSFRLSEQYF
TRBJ2-5 | . | TRBV5-1 | CASTDQGLETQYF
TRBJ1-2 | . | TRBV29-1 | CSVEDPQGGGYTF
TRBJ1-1 | . | TRBV9 | CASSVDGNPGTEAFF
TRBJ2-5 | . | TRBV12-1 | CASTPGLETQYF
TRBJ2-7 | TRBD1 | TRBV5-1 | CASIRRPGQSSYEQYF
TRBJ1-1 | . | TRBV6-5 | CASKWYRENTEAFF
TRBJ1-5 | . | TRBV19 | CASSAGGAALRQPQHF